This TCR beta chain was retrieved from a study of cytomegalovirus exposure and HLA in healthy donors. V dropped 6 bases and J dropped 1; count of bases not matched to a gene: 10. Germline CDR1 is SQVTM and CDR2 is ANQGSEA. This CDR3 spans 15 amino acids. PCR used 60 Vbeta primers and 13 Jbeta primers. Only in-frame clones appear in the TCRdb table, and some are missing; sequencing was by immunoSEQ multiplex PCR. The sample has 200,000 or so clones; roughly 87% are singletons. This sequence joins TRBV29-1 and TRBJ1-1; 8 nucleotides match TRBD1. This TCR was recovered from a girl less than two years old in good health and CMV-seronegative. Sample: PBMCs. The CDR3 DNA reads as TGCAGCGTCGCCTATACCGGGACAGGGAACACTGAAGCTTTCTTT. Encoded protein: CSVAYTGTGNTEAFF.